This TCR beta chain was identified in a study of cytomegalovirus exposure and HLA in healthy donors. Study results and limitations: Excluded: some indistinguishable V segments such as TRBV6-2 and TRBV6-3. Roughly even sequencing depth across donors was the assumption behind the presence/absence analyses. Common viral pathogens seemed to be connected with several of the most significant clusters, according to a later analysis. A missense variant in DCLRE1C was later tied to TCR beta V- and J-gene trimming.

The PCR contained 60 Vbeta and 13 Jbeta primers. Here immunoSEQ multiplex PCR was the method, and the copy in TCRdb shows in-frame clones only, minus some. The profile shows 100,000 to 150,000 clones, 75% to 85% of them singletons. Germline CDR1 and CDR2: MDHEN and SYDVKM. V was clipped by 3 bases and J by 8 bases; unmatched bases: 12. The CDR3 runs 16 residues. With regard to this clone: Antigen: not known.

What was sequenced was PBMCs. This TCR was sampled from a woman aged 50 to 60 in good health and CMV-seropositive. The chain joins TRBV28 to TRBJ1-2, with TRBD1 matching 10 bases. CDR3 DNA: TGTGCCAGCAGTTTTGGGGGACAGGGGAATGGGAAAGGCTACACCTTC. Protein sequence: CASSFGGQGNGKGYTF.